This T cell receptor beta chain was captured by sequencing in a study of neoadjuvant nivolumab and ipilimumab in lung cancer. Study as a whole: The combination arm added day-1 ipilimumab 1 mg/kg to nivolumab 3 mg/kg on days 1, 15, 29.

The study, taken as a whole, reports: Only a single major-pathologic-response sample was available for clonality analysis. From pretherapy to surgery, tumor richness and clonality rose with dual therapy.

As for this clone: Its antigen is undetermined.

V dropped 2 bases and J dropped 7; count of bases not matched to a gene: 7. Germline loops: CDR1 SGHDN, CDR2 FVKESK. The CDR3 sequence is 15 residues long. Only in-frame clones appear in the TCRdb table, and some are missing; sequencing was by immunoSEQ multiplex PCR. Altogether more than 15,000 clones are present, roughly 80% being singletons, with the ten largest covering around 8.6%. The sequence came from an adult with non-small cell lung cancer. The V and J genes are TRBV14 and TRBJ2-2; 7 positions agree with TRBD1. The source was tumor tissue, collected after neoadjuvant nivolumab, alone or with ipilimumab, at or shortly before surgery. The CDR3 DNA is TGTGCCAGCAGCCAAAAAGGGGGCCAACGCGGGGAGCTGTTTTTT. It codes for CASSQKGGQRGELFF.